The 24 T cell receptor beta chains listed next were all sequenced from one sample in a study of cytomegalovirus exposure and HLA in healthy donors. The primer mix had 60 Vbeta and 13 Jbeta primers. The repertoire was sequenced with immunoSEQ multiplex PCR; TCRdb's copy has only in-frame clones and lacks some. The sample has about 170,000 clones, 62% seen once. Sequencing was done on a sample of PBMCs. These receptor sequences come from a man aged 40-55 years in good health and CMV-seronegative.

This clone occurred a few times. The chain has TRBV7-8 and TRBJ2-5, with D maybe TRBD1 (6 bases). This CDR3 is built from 13 residues. The germline gives CDR1 SGHVS, CDR2 FQNEAQ. With 5 bases removed from V and 2 bases from J, the gap between germline ends came to 9 bases. CDR3 sequence reads: CASSGRGQETQYF. CDR3 nucleotide sequence: TGTGCCAGCAGCGGTAGGGGGCAAGAGACCCAGTACTTC. Together with reference TRBV7-8 and TRBJ2-5, the CDR3 gives the full variable domain: GAGVSQSPRYKVAKRGQDVALRCDPISGHVSLFWYQQALGQGPEFLTYFQNEAQLDKSGLPSDRFFAERPEGSVSTLKIQRTQQEDSAVYLCASSGRGQETQYFGPGTRLLVL.

This clone came up a few times. This chain uses TRBV2 with TRBJ2-3, with D possibly TRBD2 on 6 matching bases. Deletions cut 4 bases from V and 10 bases from J, with 15 bases between. This CDR3 region has 13 residues. The germline gives CDR1 SNHLY, CDR2 FYNNEI. Written as DNA, the CDR3 is TGTGCCAGCAGTGCGGGACTTGAAGGCGCGCAGTATTTT. Residues: CASSAGLEGAQYF.

This chain connects TRBV29-1 to TRBJ1-6, with 8 positions matching TRBD1. The V segment lost 6 bases and the J segment 4 bases; nucleotides outside the gene matches: 5. This CDR3 spans 14 amino acids. Germline CDR1 reads SQVTM; CDR2 reads ANQGSEA. The CDR3 DNA reads as TGCAGCGTGTCCCAGGGGGCTTATAATTCACCCCTCCACTTT. Translated, it gives CSVSQGAYNSPLHF.

The chain joins TRBV11-3 to TRBJ2-2; maybe TRBD2 (6 bases). Germline loops: CDR1 SGHNT, CDR2 YENEEA. Trimming took 4 bases from V and 6 from J, leaving 18 bases between them. CDR3 length equals 16 residues. The CDR3 loop reads CASSSHRDGGPGELFF. CDR3 nucleotides: TGTGCCAGCAGCTCCCACCGGGACGGGGGACCCGGGGAGCTGTTTTTT.

V and J are TRBV7-2 and TRBJ2-1; 11 positions agree with TRBD2. Germline V CDR1 and CDR2: SGHTA, FQGNSA. V lost 1 base to trimming and J lost 6 bases; unmatched junction nucleotides: 8. The CDR3 is 17 amino acids. The CDR3 DNA follows: TGTGCCAGCAGCTTAGTTATAGCGGGGGGGCTGGTCAATGAGCAGTTCTTC. Translated, it gives CASSLVIAGGLVNEQFF.

This clone has only one observation. The chain employs TRBV7-9 and TRBJ1-2, with 8 bases identical to TRBD1. CDR1 and CDR2 (germline): SEHNR, FQNEAQ (reference sequence). After removal of 1 base from V and 3 bases from J, the junction contained 1 base not matched to a gene. This CDR3 comprises 14 residues. CDR3 nucleotide sequence: TGTGCCAGCAGCTTAGGACAGGGGCACTATGGCTACACCTTC. Translating it yields CASSLGQGHYGYTF.

V is TRBV5-1 and J is TRBJ2-3, with 7 bases aligning to TRBD2. The CDR3 extends over 16 amino acids. Trimming cost V 0 bases and J 6 bases; bases outside gene matches: 10. The V gene's germline CDR1 is SGHRS and CDR2 YFSETQ. CDR3 DNA: TGCGCCAGCAGCTTGGATCTCGTGGGGGGAGGGGATACGCAGTATTTT. This translates into CASSLDLVGGGDTQYF.

This clone was detected only a few times. The chain carries TRBV29-1 and TRBJ2-7; weak D call: TRBD1 (6 bases). V was shortened by 1 base and J by 2 bases, with 9 bases between the two germline ends. Germline V gives CDR1 SQVTM, CDR2 ANQGSEA. The CDR3 sequence is 13 residues long. The CDR3 here is CSVEVQGAYEQYF. The CDR3 DNA follows: TGCAGCGTTGAAGTACAGGGAGCCTACGAGCAGTACTTC.

Concerning this clone itself: Its ends do not fully match the called genes, so a read error is possible. This sequence joins TRBV7-9 and TRBJ1-2; 8 bases agree with TRBD1. The V gene's germline CDR1 is SEHNR and CDR2 FQNEAQ (reference sequence). CDR3 length equals 14 residues. In nucleotides, the CDR3 is TGTTCCAGCAGCTTAGCAGGGACAGGATGGGGCTACACCTTC. Its translation is CSSSLAGTGWGYTF.

The genes are TRBV11-2 and TRBJ2-1, with 9 nucleotides matching TRBD1. J was trimmed by 0 bases and V by 4 bases; bases with no gene match: 4. Germline loops: CDR1 SGHAT, CDR2 FQNNGV. The CDR3 has 16 residues. DNA for the CDR3: TGTGCCAGCAGCTCCACAGGGGGCGGCTCCTACAATGAGCAGTTCTTC. This codes for CASSSTGGGSYNEQFF. The full variable domain, completed using reference TRBV11-2 and TRBJ2-1, is EAGVAQSPRYKIIEKRQSVAFWCNPISGHATLYWYQQILGQGPKLLIQFQNNGVVDDSQLPKDRFSAERLKGVDSTLKIQPAKLEDSAVYLCASSSTGGGSYNEQFFGPGTRLTVL.

This chain uses TRBV11-2 with TRBJ1-3; 10 nucleotides match TRBD1. The CDR3 spans 19 residues. Germline lookup yields CDR1 SGHAT and CDR2 FQNNGV. Trimming at V came to 6 bases and at J to 3 bases, leaving 17 bases not matched to a gene. This CDR3 is CASSPIRRDRGVYGNTIYF. As DNA, the CDR3 is TGTGCCAGCAGTCCAATTCGAAGGGACAGGGGAGTCTATGGAAACACCATATATTTT.

V usage is TRBV29-1 and J usage is TRBJ1-1; D is possibly TRBD1 (6 bases). This CDR3 region has 14 residues. Trimming shortened V by 6 bases and J by 4 bases, and 18 bases separated the two germline ends. CDR1 is SQVTM, CDR2 ANQGSEA, per germline. The CDR3 nucleotides read TGCAGCGTGTCTCCTACAGGGAAGGGCACTGAAGCTTTCTTT. Its protein is CSVSPTGKGTEAFF.

V gene TRBV10-1 combines with J gene TRBJ2-5; 10 nucleotides match TRBD2. V gave up 4 bases and J gave up 1 base; unmatched junction bases: 12. The CDR3 extends over 18 amino acids. From germline, CDR1 is WNHNN and CDR2 SYGVQD (reference sequence). CDR3 protein: CASSGQLAGIRPQETQYF. CDR3 DNA: TGCGCCAGCAGTGGGCAACTAGCGGGAATCAGGCCCCAAGAGACCCAGTACTTC.

This clone was seen only a few times. The chain carries TRBV7-9 and TRBJ2-3, with TRBD1 identical over 9 bases. Per germline, CDR1 SEHNR and CDR2 FQNEAQ (reference sequence). Trimming took 5 bases from V and 3 from J; bases not matched to a gene: 9. The CDR3 is made up of 16 amino acids. CDR3 amino acids: CASSAGPGQGTDTQYF. In DNA, the CDR3 is TGTGCCAGCAGCGCCGGACCGGGACAGGGAACAGATACGCAGTATTTT.

V usage is TRBV7-6 and J usage is TRBJ1-1; D is undetermined. Germline V gene sequence: CDR1 SGHVS, CDR2 FNYEAQ. Trimming removed 2 bases from V and 3 bases from J, with 13 bases in between. This CDR3 is built from 15 residues. The CDR3 spells CASSLNPRSDTEAFF. CDR3 sequence (DNA): TGTGCCAGCAGCTTAAACCCCAGATCCGACACTGAAGCTTTCTTT. Complete variable domain (other parts from reference TRBV7-6 and TRBJ1-1): GAGVSQSPRYKVTKRGQDVALRCDPISGHVSLYWYRQALGQGPEFLTYFNYEAQQDKSGLPNDRFSAERPEGSISTLTIQRTEQRDSAMYRCASSLNPRSDTEAFFGQGTRLTVV.

The CDR3 DNA follows: TGTGCCATCAACCTAAGCACAGATACGCAGTATTTT. This encodes CAINLSTDTQYF. The V and J genes are TRBV10-3 and TRBJ2-3; no clear D gene. Germline V CDR1 and CDR2: ENHRY, SYGVKD. The CDR3 is 12 residues long. Between the trimmed V and J ends, which lost 7 bases and 0 bases, there was a span of 5 bases.

The rearrangement links TRBV5-6 to TRBJ2-7; maybe TRBD2 (6 bases). The CDR3 runs to 15 residues. Germline V gene data show CDR1 as SGHDT and CDR2 as YYEEEE. Deletions cut 0 bases from V and 2 bases from J, with 12 bases between. The CDR3 DNA reads as TGTGCCAGCAGCTTGGATCCTAGCGCAACCTACGAGCAGTACTTC. It yields the protein CASSLDPSATYEQYF.

The chain has TRBV5-1 and TRBJ1-1; perhaps TRBD1 as D (6 bases). V was cut by 2 bases and J by 8 bases, with 13 bases left in between. In germline, CDR1 is SGHRS, CDR2 YFSETQ. The CDR3 contains 13 residues. This chain's CDR3 is CASSLGDRPEAFF. The CDR3 DNA reads as TGCGCCAGCAGCTTAGGAGACAGGCCCGAAGCTTTCTTT.

Written as DNA, the CDR3 is TGCAGCCCCCTTCGCGAGACTGAAGCTTTCTTT. Translating gives CSPLRETEAFF. This rearrangement joins TRBV29-1 to TRBJ1-1; D uncertain. The CDR3 extends over 11 amino acids. V lost 8 bases to trimming and J lost 5 bases, with 12 bases between them. CDR1 SQVTM and CDR2 ANQGSEA come from the germline V gene.

This rearrangement joins TRBV10-3 to TRBJ1-5; no clear D. The CDR3 has 14 residues. Germline V lookup: CDR1 ENHRY, CDR2 SYGVKD. The V and J ends lost 3 bases and 7 bases respectively, with 13 bases between them. CDR3 nucleotide sequence: TGTGCCATCAGTGATTCGGGCGGGCGGCAGCCCCAGCATTTT. The encoded protein is CAISDSGGRQPQHF.

This chain links TRBV4-3 with TRBJ2-3; D unresolved. Germline V CDR1 and CDR2: LGHNA, YSLEER. The CDR3 has 16 amino acids. V was clipped by 0 bases and J by 3 bases, with 13 bases between them. The CDR3 DNA sequence: TGCGCCAGCAGCCAAGATAGCCAGCTAGAGACAGATACGCAGTATTTT. It translates to CASSQDSQLETDTQYF.

This clone was found a few times. The chain links TRBV5-5 to TRBJ2-5; maybe TRBD1 (6 bases). The V end was cut by 0 bases, the J end by 3 bases, with 6 bases between. The CDR3 runs to 13 residues. Germline V gives CDR1 SGHKS, CDR2 YYEKEE (reference sequence). The CDR3 loop is CASSLEGEETQYF. CDR3 DNA sequence: TGTGCCAGCAGCTTGGAGGGGGAAGAGACCCAGTACTTC.

This clone was seen once. This rearrangement joins TRBV4-1 to TRBJ1-2; tentatively, D is TRBD1 (5 bases). Germline V gene lookup returns CDR1 MGHRA and CDR2 YSYEKL. V lost 1 base to trimming and J lost 7 bases, with 16 bases between them. There are 15 residues in the CDR3. CDR3 nucleotides: TGCGCCAGCAGCCAAGTGGAGGCGGGGGAAGTTGGCTACACCTTC. Encoded protein: CASSQVEAGEVGYTF.

In this sample, this clone turned up a few times. The J gene is TRBJ2-2, the V gene TRBV6-5; 10 nucleotides agree with TRBD1. V trimming: 5 bases; J trimming: 4 bases; junction bases outside the gene matches: 4. CDR3 length: 15 residues. CDR1 MNHEY and CDR2 SVGAGI come from the germline V gene. CDR3 sequence: CASSRTGGFTGELFF. CDR3 bases: TGTGCCAGCAGTCGGACAGGGGGTTTCACCGGGGAGCTGTTTTTT.